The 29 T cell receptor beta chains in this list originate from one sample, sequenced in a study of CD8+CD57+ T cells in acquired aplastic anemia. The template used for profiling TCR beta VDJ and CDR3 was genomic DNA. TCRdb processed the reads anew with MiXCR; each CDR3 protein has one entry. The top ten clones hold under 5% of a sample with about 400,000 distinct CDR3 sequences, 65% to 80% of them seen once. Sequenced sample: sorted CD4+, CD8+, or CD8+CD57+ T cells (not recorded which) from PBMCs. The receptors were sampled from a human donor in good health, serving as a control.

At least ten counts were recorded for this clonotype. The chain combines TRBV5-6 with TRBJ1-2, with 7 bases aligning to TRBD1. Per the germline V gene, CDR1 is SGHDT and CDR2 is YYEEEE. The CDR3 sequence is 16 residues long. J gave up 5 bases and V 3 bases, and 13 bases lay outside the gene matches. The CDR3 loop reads CASSSYSPTGLYGYTF. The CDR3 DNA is TGTGCCAGCAGCTCCTACTCCCCGACAGGGCTTTATGGCTACACCTTC.

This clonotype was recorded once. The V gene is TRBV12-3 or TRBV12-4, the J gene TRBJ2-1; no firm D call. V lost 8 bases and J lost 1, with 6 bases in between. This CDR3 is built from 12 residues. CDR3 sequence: CASGQSYNEQFF. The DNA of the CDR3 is TGTGCCAGCGGCCAATCCTACAATGAGCAGTTCTTC.

DNA of the CDR3: TGTGCCAGCAGCATAGTGGGCAGGGGCGGGGAGCTGTTTTTT. This gives the protein CASSIVGRGGELFF. The chain employs TRBV11-2 and TRBJ2-2; D might be TRBD1 (6 bases). The CDR3 sequence is 14 residues long. Deletions cut 5 bases from V and 7 bases from J, with 14 bases between. Germline CDR1 is SGHAT and CDR2 is FQNNGV.

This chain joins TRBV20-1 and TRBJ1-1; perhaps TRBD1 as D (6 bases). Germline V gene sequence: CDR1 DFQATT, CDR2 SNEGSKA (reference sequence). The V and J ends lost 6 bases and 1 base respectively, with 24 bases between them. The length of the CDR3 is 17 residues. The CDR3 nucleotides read TGCAGTGCCCTAGACCGGGACACGAGCTCGGCGAACACTGAAGCTTTCTTT. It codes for CSALDRDTSSANTEAFF.

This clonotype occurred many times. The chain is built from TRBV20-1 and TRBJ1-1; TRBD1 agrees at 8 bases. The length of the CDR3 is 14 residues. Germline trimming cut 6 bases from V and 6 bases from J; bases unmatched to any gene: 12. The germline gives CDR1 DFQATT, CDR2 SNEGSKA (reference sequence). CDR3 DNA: TGCAGTGCAACCGGGACAGGCGGTCCCTCTGAAGCTTTCTTT. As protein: CSATGTGGPSEAFF.

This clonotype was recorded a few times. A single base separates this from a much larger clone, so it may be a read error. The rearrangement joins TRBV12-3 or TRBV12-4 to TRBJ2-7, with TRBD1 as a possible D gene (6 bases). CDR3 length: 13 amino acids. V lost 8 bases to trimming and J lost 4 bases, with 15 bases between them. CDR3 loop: CASGTREVYEQYF. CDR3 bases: TGTGCCAGCGGGACACGAGAAGTTTACGAGCAGTACTTC.

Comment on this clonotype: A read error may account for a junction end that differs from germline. CDR3 region: CASSSGQGGDEQF. The DNA of the CDR3 is TGTGCCAGCAGCTCAGGGCAGGGCGGCGACGAGCAGTTT. The chain recombines TRBV9 with TRBJ2-7, with D perhaps matching TRBD1 (5 bases). Germline lookup yields CDR1 SGDLS and CDR2 YYNGEE. The CDR3 is made up of 13 amino acids.

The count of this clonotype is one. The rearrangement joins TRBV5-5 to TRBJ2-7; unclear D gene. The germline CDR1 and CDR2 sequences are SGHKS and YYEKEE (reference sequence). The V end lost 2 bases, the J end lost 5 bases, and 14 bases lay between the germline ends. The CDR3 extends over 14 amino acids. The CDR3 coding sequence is TGTGCCAGCAGCTTAAAGGGTCGACACAACGAGCAGTACTTC. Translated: CASSLKGRHNEQYF.

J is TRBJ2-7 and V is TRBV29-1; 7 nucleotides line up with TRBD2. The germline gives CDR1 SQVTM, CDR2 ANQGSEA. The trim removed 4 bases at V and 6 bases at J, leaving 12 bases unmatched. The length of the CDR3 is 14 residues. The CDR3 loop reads CSVGMLGGTLEQYF. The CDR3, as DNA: TGCAGCGTTGGCATGCTGGGAGGGACGCTCGAGCAGTACTTC.

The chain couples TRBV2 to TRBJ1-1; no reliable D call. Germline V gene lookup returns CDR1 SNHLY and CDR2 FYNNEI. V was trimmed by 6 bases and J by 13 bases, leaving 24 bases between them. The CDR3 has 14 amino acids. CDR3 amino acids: CASSEGGRNTPLFF. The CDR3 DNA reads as TGTGCCAGCAGCGAGGGCGGGCGAAATACACCCCTTTTCTTT. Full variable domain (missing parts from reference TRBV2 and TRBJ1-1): EPEVTQTPSHQVTQMGQEVILRCVPISNHLYFYWYRQILGQKVEFLVSFYNNEISEKSEIFDDQFSVERPDGSNFTLKIRSTKLEDSAMYFCASSEGGRNTPLFFGQGTRLTVV.

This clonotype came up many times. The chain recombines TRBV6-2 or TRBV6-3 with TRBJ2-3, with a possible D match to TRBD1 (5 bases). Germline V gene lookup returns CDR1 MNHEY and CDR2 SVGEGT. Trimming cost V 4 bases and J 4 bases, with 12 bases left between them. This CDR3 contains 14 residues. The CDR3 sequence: CASSWMGLSDTQYF. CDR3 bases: TGTGCCAGCAGTTGGATGGGGCTCTCAGATACGCAGTATTTT.

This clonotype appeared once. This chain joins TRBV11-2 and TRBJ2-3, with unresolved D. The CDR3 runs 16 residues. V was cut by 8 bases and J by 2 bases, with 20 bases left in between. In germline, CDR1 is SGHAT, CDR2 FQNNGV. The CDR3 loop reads CASFGERLAPTDTQYF. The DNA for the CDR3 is TGTGCCAGCTTTGGGGAACGGTTAGCCCCCACAGATACGCAGTATTTT.

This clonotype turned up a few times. CDR3 sequence (DNA): TGTGCCAGCACTCCAGGACCGGGGCGTCAGCCCCAGCATTTT. This codes for CASTPGPGRQPQHF. This chain uses TRBV7-9 with TRBJ1-5; tentative D call: TRBD1 (5 bases). The germline V and J ends were trimmed by 7 bases and 6 bases, with 16 bases remaining between them. The CDR3 loop spans 14 amino acids. CDR1 and CDR2 from the germline V gene are SEHNR and FQNEAQ (reference sequence).

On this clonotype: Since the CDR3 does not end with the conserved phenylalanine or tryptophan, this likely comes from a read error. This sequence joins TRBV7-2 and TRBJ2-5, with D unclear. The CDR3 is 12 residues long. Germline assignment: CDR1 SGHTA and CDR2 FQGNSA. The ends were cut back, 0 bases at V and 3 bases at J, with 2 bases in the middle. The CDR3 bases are TGTGCCAGCAGCTTAGCGGAAGAGACCCAGTACCAC. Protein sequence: CASSLAEETQYH.

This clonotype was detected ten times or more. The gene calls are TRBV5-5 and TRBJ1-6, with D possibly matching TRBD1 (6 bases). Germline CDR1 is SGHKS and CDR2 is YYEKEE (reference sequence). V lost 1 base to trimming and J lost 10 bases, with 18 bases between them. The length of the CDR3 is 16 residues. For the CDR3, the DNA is TGTGCCAGCAGCTTGTACCGGGGCCAAGGGGGGTCACCCCTCCACTTT. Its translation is CASSLYRGQGGSPLHF.

The CDR3 reads CASSPGTGGYVGSWGEAFF. CDR3 sequence (DNA): TGTGCCAGCAGTCCCGGGACAGGGGGGTATGTGGGGTCGTGGGGTGAAGCTTTCTTT. This chain connects TRBV27 to TRBJ1-1; 11 positions match TRBD1. Germline lookup yields CDR1 MNHEY and CDR2 SMNVEV (reference sequence). Unmatched junction bases numbered 21, after V lost 5 bases and J lost 7 bases. CDR3 length: 19 amino acids.

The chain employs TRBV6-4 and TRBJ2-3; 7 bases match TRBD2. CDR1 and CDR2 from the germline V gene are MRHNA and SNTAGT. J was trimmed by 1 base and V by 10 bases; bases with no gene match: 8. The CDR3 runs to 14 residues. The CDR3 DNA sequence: TGTGCCACCAGACTAGCATCTGGCACAGATACGCAGTATTTT. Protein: CATRLASGTDTQYF.

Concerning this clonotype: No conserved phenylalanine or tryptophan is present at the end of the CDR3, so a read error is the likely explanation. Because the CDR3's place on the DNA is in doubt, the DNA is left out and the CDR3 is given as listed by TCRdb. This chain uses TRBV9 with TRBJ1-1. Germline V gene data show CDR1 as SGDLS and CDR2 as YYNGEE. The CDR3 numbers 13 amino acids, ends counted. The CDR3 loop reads CASSEGTNGTDFL.

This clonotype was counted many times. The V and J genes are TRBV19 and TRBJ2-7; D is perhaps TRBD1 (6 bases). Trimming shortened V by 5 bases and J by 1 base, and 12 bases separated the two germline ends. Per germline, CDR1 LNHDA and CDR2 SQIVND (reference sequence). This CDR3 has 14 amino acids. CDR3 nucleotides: TGTGCCAGTAGTGAACAGGGCACTTCCTACGAGCAGTACTTC. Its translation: CASSEQGTSYEQYF.

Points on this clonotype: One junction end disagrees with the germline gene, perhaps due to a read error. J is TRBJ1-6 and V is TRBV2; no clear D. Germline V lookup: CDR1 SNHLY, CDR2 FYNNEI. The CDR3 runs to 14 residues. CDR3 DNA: TGTGCCAGCACGCCCGAGCGGGGAAGTACACCCCACCACTTT. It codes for CASTPERGSTPHHF.

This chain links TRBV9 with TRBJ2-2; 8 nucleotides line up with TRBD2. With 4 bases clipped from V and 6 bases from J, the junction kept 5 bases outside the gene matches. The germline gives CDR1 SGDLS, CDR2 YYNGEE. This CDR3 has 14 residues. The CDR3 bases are TGTGCCAGCAGCCACGGGAGGGGGGCCGGGGAGCTGTTTTTT. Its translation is CASSHGRGAGELFF. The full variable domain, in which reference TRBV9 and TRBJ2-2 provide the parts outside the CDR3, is DSGVTQTPKHLITATGQRVTLRCSPRSGDLSVYWYQQSLDQGLQFLIQYYNGEERAKGNILERFSAQQFPDLHSELNLSSLELGDSALYFCASSHGRGAGELFFGEGSRLTVL.

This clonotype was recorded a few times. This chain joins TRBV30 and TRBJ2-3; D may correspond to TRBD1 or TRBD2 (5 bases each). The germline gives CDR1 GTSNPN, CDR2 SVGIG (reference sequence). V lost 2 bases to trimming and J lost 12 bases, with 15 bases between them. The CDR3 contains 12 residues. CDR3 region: CAWSTGTRVQYF. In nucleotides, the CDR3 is TGTGCCTGGAGTACCGGGACCCGAGTACAGTATTTT.

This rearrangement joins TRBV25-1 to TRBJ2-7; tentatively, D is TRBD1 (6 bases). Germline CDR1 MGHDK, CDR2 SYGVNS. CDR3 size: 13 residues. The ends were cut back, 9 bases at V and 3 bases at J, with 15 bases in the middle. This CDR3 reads CASGPGQVYEQYF. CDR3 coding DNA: TGTGCCAGTGGACCGGGACAAGTCTACGAGCAGTACTTC.

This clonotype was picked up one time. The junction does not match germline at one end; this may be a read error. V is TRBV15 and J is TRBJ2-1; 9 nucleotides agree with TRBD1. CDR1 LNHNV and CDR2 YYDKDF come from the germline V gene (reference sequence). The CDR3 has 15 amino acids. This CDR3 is CATSRDGQGLKKLFF. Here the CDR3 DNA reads TGTGCCACCAGCAGAGACGGACAGGGGCTCAAAAAACTGTTCTTT.

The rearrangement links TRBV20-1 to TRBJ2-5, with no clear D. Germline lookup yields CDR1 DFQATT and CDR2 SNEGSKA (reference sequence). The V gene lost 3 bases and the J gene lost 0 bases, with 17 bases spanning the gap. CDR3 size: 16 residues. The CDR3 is CSARSDFGDDQETQYF. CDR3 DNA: TGCAGTGCTAGGTCCGACTTTGGTGACGACCAAGAGACCCAGTACTTC.

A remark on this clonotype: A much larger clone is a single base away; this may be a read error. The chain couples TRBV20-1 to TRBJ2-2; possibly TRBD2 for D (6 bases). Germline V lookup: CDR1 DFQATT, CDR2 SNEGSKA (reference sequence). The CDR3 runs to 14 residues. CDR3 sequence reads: CSTRASEGTGELFF. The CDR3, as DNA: TGCAGTACTAGGGCTAGCGAGGGCACCGGGGAGCTGTTTTTT.

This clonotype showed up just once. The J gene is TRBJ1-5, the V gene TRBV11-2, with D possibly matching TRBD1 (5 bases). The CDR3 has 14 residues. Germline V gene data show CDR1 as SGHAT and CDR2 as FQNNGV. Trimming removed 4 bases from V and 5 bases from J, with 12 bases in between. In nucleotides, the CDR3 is TGTGCCAGCAGCTCTCAGGGAGCCGATCAGCCCCAGCATTTT. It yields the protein CASSSQGADQPQHF.

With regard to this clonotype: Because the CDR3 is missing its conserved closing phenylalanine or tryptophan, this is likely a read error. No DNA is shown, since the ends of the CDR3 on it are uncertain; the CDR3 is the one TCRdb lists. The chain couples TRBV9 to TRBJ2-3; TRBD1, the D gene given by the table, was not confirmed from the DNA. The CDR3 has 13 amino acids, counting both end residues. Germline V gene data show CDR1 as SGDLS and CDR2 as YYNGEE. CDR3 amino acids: CARAPGTGALRAV.

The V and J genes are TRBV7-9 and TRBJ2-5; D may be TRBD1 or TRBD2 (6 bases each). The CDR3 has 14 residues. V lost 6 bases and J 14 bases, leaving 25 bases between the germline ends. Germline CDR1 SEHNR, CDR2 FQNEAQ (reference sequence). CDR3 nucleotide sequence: TGTGCCAGCAGGACGACAGGAGGGTCGGCTTCGGGCTACTTC. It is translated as CASRTTGGSASGYF.